This T cell receptor beta chain was recorded in a study of blood T cell repertoires in COVID-19. Looking at the study overall: Sites in the United States, Italy and Spain provided acute and convalescent COVID-19 samples.

Produced via immunoSEQ multiplex PCR; TCRdb's table is partial and in-frame only. The sample yields 90,000 or so clones, under 90% seen once. Deletions cut 5 bases from V and 4 bases from J, with 14 bases between. Looked up from germline, CDR1 is SGHVS and CDR2 is FQNEAQ. The CDR3 length is 14 residues. V usage is TRBV7-8 and J usage is TRBJ1-1, with no clear D. The material sequenced was peripheral blood. The TCR was taken from a man aged 55 to 70 with COVID-19, enrolled during active disease. The CDR3 nucleotides read TGTGCCAGCAGCCACAGATTGACTAGCACTGAAGCTTTCTTT. Its translation is CASSHRLTSTEAFF.